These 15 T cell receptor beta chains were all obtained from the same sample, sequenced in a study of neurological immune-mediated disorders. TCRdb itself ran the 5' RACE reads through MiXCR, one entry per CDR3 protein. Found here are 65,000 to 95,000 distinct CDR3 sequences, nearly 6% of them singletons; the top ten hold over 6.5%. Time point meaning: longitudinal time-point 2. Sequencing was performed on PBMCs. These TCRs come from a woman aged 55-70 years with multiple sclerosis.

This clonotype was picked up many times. Here the CDR3 reads CAISAGGGAADTQYF. As DNA, the CDR3 is TGTGCCATCAGTGCCGGCGGGGGGGCCGCAGATACGCAGTATTTT. The J gene is TRBJ2-3, the V gene TRBV10-3; TRBD2 agrees at 9 bases. The V gene's germline CDR1 is ENHRY and CDR2 SYGVKD. The length of the CDR3 is 15 residues. V shed 4 bases and J 4 bases; nucleotides not matched to a gene: 6.

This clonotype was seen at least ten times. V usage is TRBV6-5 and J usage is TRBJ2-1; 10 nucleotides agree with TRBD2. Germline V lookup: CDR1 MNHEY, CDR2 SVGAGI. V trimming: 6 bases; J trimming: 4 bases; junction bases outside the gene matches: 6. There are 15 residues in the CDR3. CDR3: CASRDPSGGYNEQFF. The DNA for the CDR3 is TGTGCCAGCAGGGATCCTAGCGGGGGATACAATGAGCAGTTCTTC.

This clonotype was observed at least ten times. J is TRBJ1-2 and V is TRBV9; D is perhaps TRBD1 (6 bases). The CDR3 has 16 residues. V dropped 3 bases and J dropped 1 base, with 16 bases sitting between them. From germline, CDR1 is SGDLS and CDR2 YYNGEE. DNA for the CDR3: TGTGCCAGCAGCGCTAAACTCGTGGGACATAACTATGGCTACACCTTC. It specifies CASSAKLVGHNYGYTF.

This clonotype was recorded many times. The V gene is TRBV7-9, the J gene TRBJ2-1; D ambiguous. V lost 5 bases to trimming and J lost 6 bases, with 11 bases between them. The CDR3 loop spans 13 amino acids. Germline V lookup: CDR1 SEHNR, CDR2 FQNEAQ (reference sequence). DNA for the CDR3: TGTGCCAGCAGCCCCCCGGTGGCCAATGAGCAGTTCTTC. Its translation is CASSPPVANEQFF.

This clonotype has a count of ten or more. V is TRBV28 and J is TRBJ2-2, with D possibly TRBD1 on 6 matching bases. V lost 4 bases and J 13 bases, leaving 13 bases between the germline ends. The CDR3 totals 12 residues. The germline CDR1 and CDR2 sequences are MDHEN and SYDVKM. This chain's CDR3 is CASSYRATRLFF. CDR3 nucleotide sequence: TGTGCCAGCAGTTACAGGGCCACCCGGCTGTTTTTT.

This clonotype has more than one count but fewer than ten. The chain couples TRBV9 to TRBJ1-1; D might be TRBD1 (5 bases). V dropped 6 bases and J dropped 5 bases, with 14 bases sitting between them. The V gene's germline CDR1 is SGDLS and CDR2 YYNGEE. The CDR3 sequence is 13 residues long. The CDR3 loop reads CASNMGGRTEAFF. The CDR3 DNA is TGTGCCAGCAACATGGGGGGTAGAACTGAAGCTTTCTTT.

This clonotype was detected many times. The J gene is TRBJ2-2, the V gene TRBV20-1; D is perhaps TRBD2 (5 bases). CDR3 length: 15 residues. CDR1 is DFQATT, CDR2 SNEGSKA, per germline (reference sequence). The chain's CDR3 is CSAGGRHGVGGELFF. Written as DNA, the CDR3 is TGCAGCGCGGGCGGCAGGCACGGCGTTGGCGGGGAGCTGTTTTTT.

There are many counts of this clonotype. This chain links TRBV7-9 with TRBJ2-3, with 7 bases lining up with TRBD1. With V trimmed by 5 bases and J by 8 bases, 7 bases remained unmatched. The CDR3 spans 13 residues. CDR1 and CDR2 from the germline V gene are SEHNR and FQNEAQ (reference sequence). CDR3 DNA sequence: TGTGCCAGCAGCCAGAACAGGGGCGGTACGCAGTATTTT. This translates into CASSQNRGGTQYF.

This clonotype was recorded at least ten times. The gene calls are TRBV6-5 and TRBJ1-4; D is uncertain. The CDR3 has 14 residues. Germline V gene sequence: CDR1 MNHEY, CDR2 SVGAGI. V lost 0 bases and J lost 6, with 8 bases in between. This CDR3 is CASSYSTGYEKLFF. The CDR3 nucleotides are TGTGCCAGCAGTTACTCGACTGGTTATGAAAAACTGTTTTTT.

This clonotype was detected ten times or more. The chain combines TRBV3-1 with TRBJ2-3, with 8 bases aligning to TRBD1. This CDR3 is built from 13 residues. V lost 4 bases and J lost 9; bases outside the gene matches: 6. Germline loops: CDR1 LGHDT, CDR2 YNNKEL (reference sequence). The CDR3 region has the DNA TGTGCCAGCAGCCGCCGGACAGGGTTAACGCAGTATTTT. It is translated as CASSRRTGLTQYF.

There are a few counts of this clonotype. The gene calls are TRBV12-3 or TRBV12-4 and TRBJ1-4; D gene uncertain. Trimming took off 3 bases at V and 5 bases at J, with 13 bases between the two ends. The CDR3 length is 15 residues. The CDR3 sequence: CASSFGELGNEKLFF. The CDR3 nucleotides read TGTGCCAGCAGTTTCGGGGAGTTAGGCAATGAAAAACTGTTTTTT.

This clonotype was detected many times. CDR3 sequence reads: CSARDSNQETQYF. Here the CDR3 DNA reads TGCAGTGCCAGGGACAGTAACCAAGAGACCCAGTACTTC. The V gene is TRBV20-1, the J gene TRBJ2-5; 7 nucleotides match TRBD1. Trimming removed 6 bases from V and 0 bases from J; junction bases left unmatched: 4. CDR1 and CDR2 from the germline V gene are DFQATT and SNEGSKA (reference sequence). The CDR3 is 13 residues long.

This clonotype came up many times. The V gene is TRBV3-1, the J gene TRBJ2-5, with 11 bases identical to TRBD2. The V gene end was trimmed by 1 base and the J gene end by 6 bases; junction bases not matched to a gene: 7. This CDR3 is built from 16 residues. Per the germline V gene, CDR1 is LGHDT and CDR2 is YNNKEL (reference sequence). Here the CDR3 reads CASSQAVASGRKTQYF. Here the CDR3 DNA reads TGTGCCAGCAGCCAAGCTGTGGCTAGCGGGAGGAAGACCCAGTACTTC.

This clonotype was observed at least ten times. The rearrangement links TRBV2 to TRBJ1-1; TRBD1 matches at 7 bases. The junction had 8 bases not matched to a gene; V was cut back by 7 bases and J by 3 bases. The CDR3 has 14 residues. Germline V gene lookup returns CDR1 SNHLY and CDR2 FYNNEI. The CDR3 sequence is CASKSGGSYTEAFF. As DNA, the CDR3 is TGTGCCAGCAAGTCAGGGGGTAGTTACACTGAAGCTTTCTTT.

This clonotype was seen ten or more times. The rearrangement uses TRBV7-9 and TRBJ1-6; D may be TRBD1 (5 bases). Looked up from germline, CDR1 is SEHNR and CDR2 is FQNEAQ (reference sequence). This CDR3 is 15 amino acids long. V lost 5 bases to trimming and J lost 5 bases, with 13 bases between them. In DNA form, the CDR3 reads TGTGCCAGCAGCAAAGGGTCAGGGAATAATTCACCCCTCCACTTT. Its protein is CASSKGSGNNSPLHF.